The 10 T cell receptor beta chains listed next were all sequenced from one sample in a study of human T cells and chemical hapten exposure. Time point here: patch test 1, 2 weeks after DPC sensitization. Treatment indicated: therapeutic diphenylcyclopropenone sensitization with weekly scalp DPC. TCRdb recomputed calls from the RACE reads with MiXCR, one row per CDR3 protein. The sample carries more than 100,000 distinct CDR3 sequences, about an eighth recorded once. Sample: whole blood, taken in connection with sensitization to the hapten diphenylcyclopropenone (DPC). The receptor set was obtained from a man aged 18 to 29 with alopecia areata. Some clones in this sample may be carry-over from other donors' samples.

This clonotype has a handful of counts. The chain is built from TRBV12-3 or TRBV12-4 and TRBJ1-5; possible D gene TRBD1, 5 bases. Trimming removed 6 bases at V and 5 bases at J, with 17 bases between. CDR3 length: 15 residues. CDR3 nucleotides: TGTGCCAGCAGGAGGAACGCTCAGGGTGATCAGCCCCAGCATTTT. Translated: CASRRNAQGDQPQHF.

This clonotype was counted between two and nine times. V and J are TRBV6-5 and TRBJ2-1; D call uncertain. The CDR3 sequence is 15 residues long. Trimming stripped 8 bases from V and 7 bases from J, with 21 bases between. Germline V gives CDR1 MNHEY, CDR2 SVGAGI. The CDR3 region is CASGPTVYFGNEQFF. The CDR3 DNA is TGTGCCAGCGGACCGACGGTGTATTTCGGAAATGAGCAGTTCTTC.

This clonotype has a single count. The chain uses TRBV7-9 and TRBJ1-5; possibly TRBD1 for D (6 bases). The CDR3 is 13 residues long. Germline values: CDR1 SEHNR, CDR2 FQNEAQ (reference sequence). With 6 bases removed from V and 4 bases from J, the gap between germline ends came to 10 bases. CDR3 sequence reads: CASSYTGNQPQHF. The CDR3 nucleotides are TGTGCCAGCAGTTATACAGGGAATCAGCCCCAGCATTTT.

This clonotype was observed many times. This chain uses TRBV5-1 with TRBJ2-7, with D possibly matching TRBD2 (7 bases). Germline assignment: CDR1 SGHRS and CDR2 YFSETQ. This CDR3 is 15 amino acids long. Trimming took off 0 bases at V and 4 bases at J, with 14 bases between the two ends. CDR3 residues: CASSLDGRGGYEQYF. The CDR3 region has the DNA TGCGCCAGCAGCTTGGACGGCAGGGGAGGGTACGAGCAGTACTTC.

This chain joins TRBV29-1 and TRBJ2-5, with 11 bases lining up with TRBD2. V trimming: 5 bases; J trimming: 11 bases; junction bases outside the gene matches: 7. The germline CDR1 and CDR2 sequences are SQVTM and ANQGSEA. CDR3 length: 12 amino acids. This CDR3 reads CSVTSGRPQQYF. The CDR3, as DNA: TGCAGCGTTACTAGCGGGAGACCTCAGCAGTACTTC.

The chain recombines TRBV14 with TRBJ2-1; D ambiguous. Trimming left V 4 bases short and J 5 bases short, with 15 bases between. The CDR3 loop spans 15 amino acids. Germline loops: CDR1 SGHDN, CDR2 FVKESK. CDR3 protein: CASSPYGGRHNEQFF. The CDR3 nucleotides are TGTGCCAGCAGCCCATACGGTGGCAGGCACAATGAGCAGTTCTTC.

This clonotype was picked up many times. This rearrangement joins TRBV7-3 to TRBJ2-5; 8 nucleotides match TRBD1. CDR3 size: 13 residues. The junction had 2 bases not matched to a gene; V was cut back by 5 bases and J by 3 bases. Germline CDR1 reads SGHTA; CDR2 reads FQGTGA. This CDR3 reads CASSLDREETQYF. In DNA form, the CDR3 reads TGTGCCAGCAGCCTGGACAGGGAAGAGACCCAGTACTTC.

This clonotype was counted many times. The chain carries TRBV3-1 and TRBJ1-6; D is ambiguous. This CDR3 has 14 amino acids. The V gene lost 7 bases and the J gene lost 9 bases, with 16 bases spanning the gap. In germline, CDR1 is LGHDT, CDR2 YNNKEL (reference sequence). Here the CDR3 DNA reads TGTGCCAGCACCTTTCTCTTAGCGGGTTCACCCCTCCACTTT. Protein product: CASTFLLAGSPLHF.

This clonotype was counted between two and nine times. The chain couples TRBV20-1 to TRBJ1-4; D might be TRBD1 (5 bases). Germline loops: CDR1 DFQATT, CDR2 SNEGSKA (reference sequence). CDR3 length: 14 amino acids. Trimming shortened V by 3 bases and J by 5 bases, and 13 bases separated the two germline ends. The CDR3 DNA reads TGCAGTGCTAGGGCCACAGGACTAAATGAAAAACTGTTTTTT. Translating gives CSARATGLNEKLFF.

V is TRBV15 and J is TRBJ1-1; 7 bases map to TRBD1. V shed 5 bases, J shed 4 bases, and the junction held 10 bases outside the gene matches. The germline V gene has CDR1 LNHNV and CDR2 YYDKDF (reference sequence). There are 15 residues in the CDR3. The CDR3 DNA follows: TGTGCCACCAGCTTCCGGACAGGCAGTATCACTGAAGCTTTCTTT. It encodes CATSFRTGSITEAFF.